This TCR beta chain was sequenced during a study of cytomegalovirus exposure and HLA in healthy donors. A remark on this clone: Its antigen is unknown.

The PCR ran on 60 Vbeta and 13 Jbeta primers. Profiling relied on immunoSEQ multiplex PCR, and the TCRdb table lists in-frame clones only, not all of them. The repertoire holds 90,000 to 150,000 clones, with 60% to 85% as singletons. Study-level points and caveats: The classifier reportedly diagnosed cytomegalovirus status with high sensitivity and specificity. In a later analysis, DRB1 alleles had the most associated TCRs; HLA-C alleles the fewest. Most of the TCR beta V segments (in an earlier analysis) were productive either about 87% or about 30% of the time.

Sequencing was carried out using PBMCs. This TCR was recovered from a woman aged 30 to 39 in good health and CMV-seropositive.

CDR3 sequence reads: CSGGTGGGYEQYF. The CDR3 DNA sequence: TGCAGCGGCGGGACAGGGGGGGGCTACGAGCAGTACTTC. The chain carries TRBV29-1 and TRBJ2-7, with 11 bases matching TRBD1. The CDR3 consists of 13 residues. The germline gives CDR1 SQVTM, CDR2 ANQGSEA. J lost 3 bases, V lost 7 bases, and 5 bases had no gene match.